This T cell receptor (beta chain) was obtained from a study of T cells in Graves' hyperthyroidism and ophthalmopathy. General study findings and limits: Most expanded thyroid clonotypes above 0.001 also appeared in blood. Ophthalmopathy was predicted by the model a median of roughly 6 months ahead of onset.

The TCR beta CDR3 regions underwent amplification using RNA transcripts as the source. The TCR CDR3 was amplified in a first-round RT-PCR using the HTBI primer set. In TCRdb, the multiplex PCR reads were re-called with MiXCR into one record per CDR3 protein. The profile shows around 700,000 distinct CDR3 sequences, about 17% of them singletons. This clonotype was recorded many times. Its antigen is unidentified. Specimen: blood. The receptor was derived from a woman between 45 and 65 years old with Graves' hyperthyroidism that later progressed to Graves' ophthalmopathy.

Here the CDR3 DNA reads TGCGCCAGCAGCTTGGGGGACTCTGGGGCCAACGTCCTGACTTTC. The encoded protein is CASSLGDSGANVLTF. The chain employs TRBV5-1 and TRBJ2-6; D not resolved. Germline V CDR1 and CDR2: SGHRS, YFSETQ. Trimming cost V 0 bases and J 0 bases, with 4 bases left between them. The CDR3 runs to 15 residues.